This T cell receptor (beta chain) was obtained from a study of T-cell reconstitution after alpha-beta-depleted transplantation in children. This sample's TCRbeta library carried unique molecular identifier barcodes. TCRdb re-analysed the PCR reads in MiXCR, keeping a single row per CDR3 protein. Among a few hundred thousand distinct CDR3 sequences listed, about 12% were seen once. The starting material was PBMCs from the stem cell graft donor, obtained from the stem cell graft. The receptor's source is a human donor who donated a stem cell graft to a child with combined immunodeficiency.

Here the CDR3 DNA reads TGTGCCAGCAGCTTACCACAGTCAAATTCACCCCTCCACTTT. Residues: CASSLPQSNSPLHF. The genes are TRBV7-8 and TRBJ1-6, with D hard to call. This CDR3 comprises 14 residues. CDR1 is SGHVS, CDR2 FQNEAQ, per germline. V lost 2 bases and J 7 bases, leaving 9 bases between the germline ends.